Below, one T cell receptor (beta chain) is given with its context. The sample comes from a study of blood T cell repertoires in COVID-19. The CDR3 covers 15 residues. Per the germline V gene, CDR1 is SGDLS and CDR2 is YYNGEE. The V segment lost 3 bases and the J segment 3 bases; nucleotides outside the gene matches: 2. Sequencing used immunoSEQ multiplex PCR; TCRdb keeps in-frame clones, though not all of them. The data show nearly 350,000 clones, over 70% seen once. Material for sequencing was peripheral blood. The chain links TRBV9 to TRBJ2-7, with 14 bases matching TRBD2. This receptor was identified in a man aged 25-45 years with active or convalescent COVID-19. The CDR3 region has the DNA TGTGCCAGCAGCGAGGGACTAGCGGGGGACTACGAGCAGTACTTC. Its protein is CASSEGLAGDYEQYF. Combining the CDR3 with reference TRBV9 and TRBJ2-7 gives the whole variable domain DSGVTQTPKHLITATGQRVTLRCSPRSGDLSVYWYQQSLDQGLQFLIQYYNGEERAKGNILERFSAQQFPDLHSELNLSSLELGDSALYFCASSEGLAGDYEQYFGPGTRLTVT.